These T cell receptor beta chains were read from a single sample in a study of beta chain features in type 1 diabetes. Data came from immunoSEQ multiplex PCR; TCRdb stores just in-frame clones and leaves some out. Altogether 350,000 to 450,000 clones are present, more than 12% being singletons, with the ten largest covering more than 0.015%. Input material: naive CD4+ T cells from blood. All receptors derive from a woman under 30 in good health. CDR3s include the opening cysteine and the closing phenylalanine or tryptophan. The D gene is left open where the match is weak. Not every row has a clone size; where given, it reads once, few, many or a size class.

D,V,J,size,length,DNA,CDR3
TRBD1,TRBV5-1,TRBJ2-7,-,13,TGCGCCAGCAGGCCGGACAGGGCCCACGAGCAGTACTTC,CASRPDRAHEQYF
-,TRBV6-5,TRBJ1-2,-,13,TGTGCCAGCAACGCACAGAGTAACTATGGCTACACCTTC,CASNAQSNYGYTF
-,TRBV2,TRBJ1-5,few,14,TGTGCCAGCAGATTACAGGGCTGGTATCAGCCCCAGCATTTT,CASRLQGWYQPQHF
TRBD1,TRBV28,TRBJ2-7,-,14,TGTGCCAGCAGACCGACAGGGGGTAGCGGGGAGCAGTACTTC,CASRPTGGSGEQYF
-,TRBV19,TRBJ2-1,few,13,TGTGCCAGTAGTGGCCTCGATGCCGAAGAGCAGTTCTTC,CASSGLDAEEQFF
-,TRBV27,TRBJ2-1,few,15,TGTGCCAGCACCTCGGCGGGCGCAGGAGTCGATGAGCAGTTCTTC,CASTSAGAGVDEQFF
-,TRBV6-1,TRBJ2-7,few,11,TGTGCCAGCAGACAGGGCTACGAGCAGTACTTC,CASRQGYEQYF
-,TRBV29-1,TRBJ1-1,-,12,TGCAGCGTTGCGTCTGGGAGCACTGAAGCTTTCTTT,CSVASGSTEAFF
-,TRBV9,TRBJ2-6,-,18,TGTGCCAGCAGCGTAGGGGCCAGCATGATTTCTGGGGCCAACGTCCTGACTTTC,CASSVGASMISGANVLTF
-,TRBV7-9,TRBJ2-7,few,16,TGTGCCAGCAGCTTAGCGGCCTCGAGGGCAACCTACGAGCAGTACTTC,CASSLAASRATYEQYF
TRBD1,TRBV15,TRBJ1-5,few,13,TGTGCCACCAGCCAGGGGGTTGGTCAGCCCCAGCATTTT,CATSQGVGQPQHF
-,TRBV9,TRBJ2-1,-,13,TGTGCCAGCAGTCATAAATCGGGGAATGAGCAGTTCTTC,CASSHKSGNEQFF
TRBD1,TRBV4-3,TRBJ1-1,few,13,TGCGCCAGCCGGACAGGGCGTAACACTGAAGCTTTCTTT,CASRTGRNTEAFF
TRBD1,TRBV28,TRBJ1-5,few,17,TGTGCCAACAGCCAAGGGACAGGGGCCCATTGGAATCAGCCCCAGCATTTT,CANSQGTGAHWNQPQHF
-,TRBV6-5,TRBJ1-2,-,13,TGTGCCAGCAGTTACGAAGGGGTCTATGGCTACACCTTC,CASSYEGVYGYTF
TRBD1,TRBV28,TRBJ2-7,-,13,TGTGCCGCCACAGGGGCTCCAAACTACGAGCAGTACTTC,CAATGAPNYEQYF
-,TRBV7-2,TRBJ2-3,-,17,TGTGCCAGCAGCCTATCCGGCTCTAGCGTAGGCACAGATACGCAGTATTTT,CASSLSGSSVGTDTQYF
TRBD1,TRBV18,TRBJ1-5,few,14,TGTGCCAGCTCCCTGGGACAGGGCAGTCAGCCCCAGCATTTT,CASSLGQGSQPQHF
-,TRBV29-1,TRBJ2-7,few,13,TGCAGCGTTGATGTTGGAGGGGGGGACGAGCAGTACTTC,CSVDVGGGDEQYF
-,TRBV9,TRBJ2-1,-,16,TGTGCCAGCAGCGCCCAGGGGCTAGTCTCCTACAATGAGCAGTTCTTC,CASSAQGLVSYNEQFF
-,TRBV7-9,TRBJ1-2,-,12,TGTGCCAGCAGCTTTGGCAGGGATGGCTACACCTTC,CASSFGRDGYTF
TRBD2,TRBV9,TRBJ2-3,-,15,TGTGCCAGCAGCGAAGCGGGAGTTAACACAGATACGCAGTATTTT,CASSEAGVNTDTQYF
-,TRBV5-1,TRBJ2-5,few,14,TGCGCCAGCAGCTTGGAGACGGGGTCCGGGACCCAGTACTTC,CASSLETGSGTQYF
-,TRBV20-1,TRBJ2-7,-,9,TGCAGTGCCGGGTGGGAGCAGTACTTC,CSAGWEQYF
-,TRBV2,TRBJ2-2,few,14,TGTGCCAGCAATAAGGGGCGGTGGGCCGGGGAGCTGTTTTTT,CASNKGRWAGELFF
TRBD2,TRBV5-1,TRBJ2-4,-,17,TGCGCCAGCAGCTCGCTAGCGGACTATCTAGCCAAAAACATTCAGTACTTC,CASSSLADYLAKNIQYF
TRBD2,TRBV28,TRBJ2-3,once,15,TGTGCCAGCACCCCCGGGGGGGGGCCCCCAGGGGCGCAGTATTTT,CASTPGGGPPGAQYF
-,TRBV2,TRBJ1-2,few,11,TGTGCCAGCAGGGTCAGGGCTGGCTACACCTTC,CASRVRAGYTF
TRBD1,TRBV25-1,TRBJ1-2,few,15,TGTGCCAGCAGTCATCCCGGGACAGGGGGGTTTGGCTACACCTTC,CASSHPGTGGFGYTF
-,TRBV28,TRBJ2-7,once,15,TGTGCCAGCAGTGGGGGGGACAGGAGCTCCTACGAGCAGTACTTC,CASSGGDRSSYEQYF
-,TRBV7-9,TRBJ2-1,few,12,TGTGCCAGCAGCCCGACTGGATTTGAGCAGTTCTTC,CASSPTGFEQFF
-,TRBV7-9,TRBJ1-4,few,12,TGTGCCAGCAGCTCCTATAATGAAAAACTGTTTTTT,CASSSYNEKLFF
-,TRBV4-3,TRBJ1-2,few,14,TGCGCCAGCAGCCGGAAGACTGGGGCCGGTGTCGATGCCTTC,CASSRKTGAGVDAF
TRBD2,TRBV7-2,TRBJ2-3,-,16,TGTGCCAGCAGCTCTGGGACTAGCGGGATCACAGATACGCAGTATTTT,CASSSGTSGITDTQYF
-,TRBV29-1,TRBJ2-1,-,13,TGCAGCGTTGAAGATTTGGCGGTCGGTGAGCAGTTCTTC,CSVEDLAVGEQFF
-,TRBV21-1,TRBJ2-4,few,15,TGTGCCAGCAACCGGGGTTCCCGGGCCAAAAACATTCAGTACTTC,CASNRGSRAKNIQYF